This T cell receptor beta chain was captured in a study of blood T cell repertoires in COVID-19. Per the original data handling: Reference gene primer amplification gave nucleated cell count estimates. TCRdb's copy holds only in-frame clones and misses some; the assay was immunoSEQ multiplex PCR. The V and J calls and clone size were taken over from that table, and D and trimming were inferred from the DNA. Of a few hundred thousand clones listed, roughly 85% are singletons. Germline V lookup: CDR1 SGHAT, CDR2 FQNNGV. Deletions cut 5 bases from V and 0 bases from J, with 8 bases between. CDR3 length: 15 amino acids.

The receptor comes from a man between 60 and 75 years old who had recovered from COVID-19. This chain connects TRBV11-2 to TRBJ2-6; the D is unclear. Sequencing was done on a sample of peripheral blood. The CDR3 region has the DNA TGTGCCAGCAGCCCACAGATCTCTGGGGCCAACGTCCTGACTTTC. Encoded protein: CASSPQISGANVLTF.